This TCR beta chain was identified during a study of blood T cell repertoires in COVID-19. In the study overall: PBMCs, B-cell-depleted T cells, or T cells provided the cDNA or gDNA that made up the material.

Residents of about two dozen US areas, aged roughly 18 to 89 years, made up the participants. How the authors handled the data: Using reference gene primer amplification, nucleated cell counts were estimated. This table comes from immunoSEQ multiplex PCR, and its TCRdb copy is limited to in-frame clones, with some not included. The V and J calls and clone size are taken from that table; D and trimming were inferred from the DNA. The sample holds approximately 270,000 clones; more than 75% are singletons and the top ten take more than 1.5%. Per the germline V gene, CDR1 is SGHTA and CDR2 is FQGNSA. The CDR3 extends over 15 amino acids. With V trimmed by 6 bases and J by 3 bases, 4 bases remained unmatched. In this sample, this clone turned up a few times.

The clonotype comes from a middle-aged man who had recovered from COVID-19. Sequencing was carried out using PBMCs or T cells enriched from blood (not recorded which). The V gene is TRBV7-2, the J gene TRBJ2-2; 10 positions match TRBD1. CDR3 DNA: TGTGCCAGCAGTAGACAGGGGGCCGACACCGGGGAGCTGTTTTTT. Translating gives CASSRQGADTGELFF.